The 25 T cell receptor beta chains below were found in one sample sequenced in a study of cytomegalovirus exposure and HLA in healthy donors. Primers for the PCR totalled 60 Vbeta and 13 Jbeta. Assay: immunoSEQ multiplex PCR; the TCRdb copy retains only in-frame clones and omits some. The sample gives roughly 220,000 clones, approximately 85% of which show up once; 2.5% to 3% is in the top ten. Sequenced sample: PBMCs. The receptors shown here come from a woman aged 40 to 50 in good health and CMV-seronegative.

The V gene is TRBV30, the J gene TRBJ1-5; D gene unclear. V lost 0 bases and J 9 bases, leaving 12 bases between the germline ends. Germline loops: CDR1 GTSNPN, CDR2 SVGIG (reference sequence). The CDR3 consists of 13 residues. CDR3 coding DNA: TGTGCCTGGAGTGTACAGCCCGATCGGCCCCAGCATTTT. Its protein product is CAWSVQPDRPQHF.

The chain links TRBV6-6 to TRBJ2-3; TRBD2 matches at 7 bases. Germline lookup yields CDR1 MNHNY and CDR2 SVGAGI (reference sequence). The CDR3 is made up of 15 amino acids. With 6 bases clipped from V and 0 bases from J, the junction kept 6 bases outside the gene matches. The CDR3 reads CASSAGRTSTDTQYF. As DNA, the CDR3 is TGTGCCAGCAGCGCCGGGAGGACTAGCACAGATACGCAGTATTTT.

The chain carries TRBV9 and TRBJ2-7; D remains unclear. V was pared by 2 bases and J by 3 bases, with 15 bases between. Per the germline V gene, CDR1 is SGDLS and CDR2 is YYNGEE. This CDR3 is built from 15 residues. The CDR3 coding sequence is TGTGCCAGCAGCGTCAGTTATTCGGGTCTCTACGAGCAGTACTTC. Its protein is CASSVSYSGLYEQYF.

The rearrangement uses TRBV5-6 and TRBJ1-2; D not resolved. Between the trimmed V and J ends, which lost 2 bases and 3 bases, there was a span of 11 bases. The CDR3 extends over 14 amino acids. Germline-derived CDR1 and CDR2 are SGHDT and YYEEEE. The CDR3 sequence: CASSFAANDYGYTF. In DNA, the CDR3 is TGTGCCAGCAGCTTCGCGGCCAACGACTATGGCTACACCTTC.

CDR3 DNA sequence: TGCAGCGTTGAGACCGGACACTCGAACACCTACGAGCAGTACTTC. Its translation: CSVETGHSNTYEQYF. This sequence joins TRBV29-1 and TRBJ2-5; weak D call: TRBD1 (5 bases). The last part of the DNA fits TRBJ2-7 better; the J call may be wrong. The CDR3 has 15 residues. Germline V CDR1 and CDR2: SQVTM, ANQGSEA.

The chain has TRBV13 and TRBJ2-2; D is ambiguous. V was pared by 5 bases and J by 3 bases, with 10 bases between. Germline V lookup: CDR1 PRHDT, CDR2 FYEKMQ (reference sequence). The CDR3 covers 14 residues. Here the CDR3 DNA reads TGTGCCAGCAGCCTAAAGCTCCACACCGGGGAGCTGTTTTTT. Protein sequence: CASSLKLHTGELFF.

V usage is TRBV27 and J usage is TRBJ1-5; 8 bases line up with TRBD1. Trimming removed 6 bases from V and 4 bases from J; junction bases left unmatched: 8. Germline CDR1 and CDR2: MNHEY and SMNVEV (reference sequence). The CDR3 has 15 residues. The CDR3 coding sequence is TGTGCCAGCAGGCCAGGACAGGGTAAAAATCAGCCCCAGCATTTT. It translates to CASRPGQGKNQPQHF.

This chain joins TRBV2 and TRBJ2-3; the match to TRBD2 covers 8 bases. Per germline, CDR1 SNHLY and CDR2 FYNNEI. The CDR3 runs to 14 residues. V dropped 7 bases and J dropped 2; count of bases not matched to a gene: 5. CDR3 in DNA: TGTGCCAGCATCGGACTAGCACCCACAGATACGCAGTATTTT. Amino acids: CASIGLAPTDTQYF.

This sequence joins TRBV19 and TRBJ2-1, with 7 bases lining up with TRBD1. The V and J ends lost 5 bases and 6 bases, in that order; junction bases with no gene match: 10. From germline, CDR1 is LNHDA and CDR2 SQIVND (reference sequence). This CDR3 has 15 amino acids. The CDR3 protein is CASSVGTQGVNEQFF. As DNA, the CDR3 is TGTGCCAGTAGTGTGGGGACCCAGGGGGTCAATGAGCAGTTCTTC.

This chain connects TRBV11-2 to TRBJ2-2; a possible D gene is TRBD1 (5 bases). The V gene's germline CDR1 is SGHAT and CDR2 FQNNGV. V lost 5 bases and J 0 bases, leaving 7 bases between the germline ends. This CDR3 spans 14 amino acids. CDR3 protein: CASSPTANTGELFF. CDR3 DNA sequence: TGTGCCAGCAGCCCGACAGCGAACACCGGGGAGCTGTTTTTT.

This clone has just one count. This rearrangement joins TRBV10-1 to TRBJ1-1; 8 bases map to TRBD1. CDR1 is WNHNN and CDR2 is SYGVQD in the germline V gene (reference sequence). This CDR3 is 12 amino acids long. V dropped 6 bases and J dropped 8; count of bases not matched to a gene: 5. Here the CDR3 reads CASSPDRGEAFF. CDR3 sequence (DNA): TGCGCCAGCAGCCCCGACAGGGGAGAAGCTTTCTTT.

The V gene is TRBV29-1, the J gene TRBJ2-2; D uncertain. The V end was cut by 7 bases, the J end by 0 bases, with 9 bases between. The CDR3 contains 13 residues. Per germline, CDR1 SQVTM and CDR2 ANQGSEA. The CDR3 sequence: CSATLTNTGELFF. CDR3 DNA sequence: TGCAGCGCAACACTAACGAACACCGGGGAGCTGTTTTTT.

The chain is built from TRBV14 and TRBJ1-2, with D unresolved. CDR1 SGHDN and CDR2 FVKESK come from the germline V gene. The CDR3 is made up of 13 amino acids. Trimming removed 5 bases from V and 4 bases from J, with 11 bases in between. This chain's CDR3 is CASSVRPLYGYTF. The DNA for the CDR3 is TGTGCCAGCAGCGTGAGGCCCCTCTATGGCTACACCTTC.

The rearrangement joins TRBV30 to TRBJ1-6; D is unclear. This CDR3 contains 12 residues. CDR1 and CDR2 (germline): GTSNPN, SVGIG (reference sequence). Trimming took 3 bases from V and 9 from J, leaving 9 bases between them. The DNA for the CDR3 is TGTGCCTGGAGGGGCAGTTTTTCACCCCTCCACTTT. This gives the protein CAWRGSFSPLHF. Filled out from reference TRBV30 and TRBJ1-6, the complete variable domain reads SQTIHQWPATLVQPVGSPLSLECTVEGTSNPNLYWYRQAAGRGLQLLFYSVGIGQISSEVPQNLSASRPQDRQFILSSKKLLLSDSGFYLCAWRGSFSPLHFGNGTRLTVT.

This chain's CDR3 is CASSLVQQKQETQYF. Written as DNA, the CDR3 is TGCGCCAGCAGCTTGGTGCAACAGAAGCAAGAGACCCAGTACTTC. The chain recombines TRBV5-1 with TRBJ2-5; D is unclear. Germline V gene data show CDR1 as SGHRS and CDR2 as YFSETQ. V lost 0 bases to trimming and J lost 2 bases, with 11 bases between them. The length of the CDR3 is 15 residues.

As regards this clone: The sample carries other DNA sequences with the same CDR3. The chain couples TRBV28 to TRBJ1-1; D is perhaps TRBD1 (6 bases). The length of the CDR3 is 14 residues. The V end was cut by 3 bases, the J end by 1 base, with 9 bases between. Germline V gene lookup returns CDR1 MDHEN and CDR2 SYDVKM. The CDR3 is CASSFRGRNTEAFF. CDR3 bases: TGTGCCAGCAGTTTCAGGGGCCGGAACACTGAAGCTTTCTTT.

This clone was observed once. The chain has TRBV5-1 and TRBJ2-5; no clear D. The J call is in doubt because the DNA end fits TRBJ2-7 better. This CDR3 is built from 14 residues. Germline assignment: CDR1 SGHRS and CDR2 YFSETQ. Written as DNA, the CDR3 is TGCGCCAGCAGCTTGGATGGTGCCTCCTACGAGCAGTACTTC. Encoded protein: CASSLDGASYEQYF.

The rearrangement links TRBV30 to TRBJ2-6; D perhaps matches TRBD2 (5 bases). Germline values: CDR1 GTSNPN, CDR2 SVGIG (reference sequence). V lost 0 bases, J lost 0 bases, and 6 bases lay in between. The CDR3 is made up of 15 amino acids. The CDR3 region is CAWSVGSSGANVLTF. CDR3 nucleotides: TGTGCCTGGAGTGTAGGGAGCTCTGGGGCCAACGTCCTGACTTTC.

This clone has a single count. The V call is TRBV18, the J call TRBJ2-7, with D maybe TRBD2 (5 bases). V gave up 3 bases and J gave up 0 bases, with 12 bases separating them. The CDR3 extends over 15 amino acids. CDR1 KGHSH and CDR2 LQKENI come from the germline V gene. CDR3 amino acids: CASSPTEGSSYEQYF. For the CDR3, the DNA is TGTGCCAGCTCACCCACCGAGGGCAGCTCCTACGAGCAGTACTTC.

DNA of the CDR3: TGCGCCAGCAGTGAGTCGGTGTGGTCTAGCGGGCTGCAGTACTTC. Amino acid sequence: CASSESVWSSGLQYF. The J gene is TRBJ2-7, the V gene TRBV10-1, with 8 bases matching TRBD2. Germline assignment: CDR1 WNHNN and CDR2 SYGVQD (reference sequence). The ends lost 0 bases at V and 9 bases at J; junction bases unmatched: 10. This CDR3 comprises 15 residues.

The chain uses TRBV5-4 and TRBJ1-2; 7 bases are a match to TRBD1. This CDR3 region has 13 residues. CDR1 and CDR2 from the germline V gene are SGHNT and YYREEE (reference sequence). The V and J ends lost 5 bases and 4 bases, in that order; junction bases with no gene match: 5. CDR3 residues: CASRPTGTYGYTF. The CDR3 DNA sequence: TGTGCCAGCAGGCCGACAGGGACCTATGGCTACACCTTC. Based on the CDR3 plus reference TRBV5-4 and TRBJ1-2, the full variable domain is ETGVTQSPTHLIKTRGQQVTLRCSSQSGHNTVSWYQQALGQGPQFIFQYYREEENGRGNFPPRFSGLQFPNYSSELNVNALELDDSALYLCASRPTGTYGYTFGSGTRLTVV.

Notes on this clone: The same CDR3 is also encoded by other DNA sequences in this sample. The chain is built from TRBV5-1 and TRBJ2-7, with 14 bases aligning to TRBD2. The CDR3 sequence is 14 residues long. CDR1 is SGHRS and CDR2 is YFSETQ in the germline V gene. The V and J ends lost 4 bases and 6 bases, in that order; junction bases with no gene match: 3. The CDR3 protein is CASSPGLAGGEQYF. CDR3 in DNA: TGCGCCAGCAGCCCTGGACTAGCGGGAGGCGAGCAGTACTTC. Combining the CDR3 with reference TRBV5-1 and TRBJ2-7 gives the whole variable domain KAGVTQTPRYLIKTRGQQVTLSCSPISGHRSVSWYQQTPGQGLQFLFEYFSETQRNKGNFPGRFSGRQFSNSRSEMNVSTLELGDSALYLCASSPGLAGGEQYFGPGTRLTVT.

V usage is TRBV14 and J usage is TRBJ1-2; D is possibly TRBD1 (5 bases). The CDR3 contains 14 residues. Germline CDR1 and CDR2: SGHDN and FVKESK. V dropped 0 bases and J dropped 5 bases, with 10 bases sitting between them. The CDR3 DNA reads TGTGCCAGCAGCCAAGATTGGCAGGGTTATGGCTACACCTTC. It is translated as CASSQDWQGYGYTF.

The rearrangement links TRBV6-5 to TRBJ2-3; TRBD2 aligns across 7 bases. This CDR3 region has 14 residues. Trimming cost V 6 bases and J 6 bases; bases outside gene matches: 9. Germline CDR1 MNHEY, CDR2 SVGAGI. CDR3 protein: CASSPSGPRDTQYF. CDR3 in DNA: TGTGCCAGCAGCCCTAGCGGACCGCGGGATACGCAGTATTTT.

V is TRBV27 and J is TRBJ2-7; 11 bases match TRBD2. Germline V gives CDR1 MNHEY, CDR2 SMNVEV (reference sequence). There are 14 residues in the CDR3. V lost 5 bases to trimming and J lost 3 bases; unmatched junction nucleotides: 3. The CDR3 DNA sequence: TGTGCCAGCAGTCAGGGACTAGCGGTCTACGAGCAGTACTTC. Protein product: CASSQGLAVYEQYF.